This T cell receptor (beta chain) originates from a study of cytomegalovirus exposure and HLA in healthy donors (dated by TCRdb to about 2017). Context from the whole study: An earlier analysis of several hundred of the donors reported 250 to 300 Gb of sequence data and 117 million unique TCR beta sequences obtained from around 180 million T cells. The study aimed to test whether cataloging public T cell receptors could reveal signatures of past pathogen exposure. Rather than drawing on any new phenotypic data, the later analysis identified candidate immune exposures from TCR beta sequences and the way those sequences occurred across donors. An early release that covered some 630 HLA-typed donors contained about 300 gigabases of sequencing data and 85 million to 100 million unique TCR sequences. To predict cytomegalovirus infection status, the study combined high-throughput TCR immunosequencing, statistical association of individual TCRs with disease status, and machine learning. In a later analysis, previously published TCR beta repertoires from several hundred donors were re-analyzed and high-resolution HLA genotyping was added so that TCR occurrence patterns could be studied. The study profiled the T cell repertoires of hundreds of subjects by immunosequencing and related them to cytomegalovirus serostatus. All discovery cohort repertoires had been generated using a single sequencing platform. Among the roughly 390 genotyped donors, around 81% belonged to the genetic ancestry cluster associated with self-reported Caucasian donors. On average, approximately 250,000 unique TCR beta nucleotide sequences were sequenced per donor among several hundred genotyped donors of the cohort, with around 19% of those sequences being non-productive. A separate validation cohort of 90 to 150 different subjects was used in addition to the approximately 640-subject first cohort. Genome-wide SNP genotypes for about 60% of the roughly 670 donors were used in a later genetic analysis, which treated that subset as a discovery cohort. HLA typing covered class I and class II loci at four-digit resolution. Donor age, sex, ethnicity and CMV serostatus were compiled alongside the repertoire data. About 5 DR-DQ haplotypes were handled as single units for association and clustering, since linkage in the cohort was strong. The number of donors typed differed by locus, with roughly 629-640 for A, B, C, DRB1 and DQB1, roughly 520 for DQA1, under 610 for DPA1, and around 450 for DPB1. An earlier analysis of approximately 630 of the donors applied high-throughput TCR beta sequencing to assess whether each TCR beta V gene segment acted as functional or pseudogenic. General study outcomes and caveats: CMV serostatus was the only immune exposure information available for the cohort. A cluster of highly shared sequence variants was judged likely to be a technical artifact of the sequencing pipeline. Linkage disequilibrium might explain the correlated functional status among segregating V segments, but an unknown experimental factor could not be ruled out. A total of around 150 TCR beta chains were listed by the study as associated with cytomegalovirus. According to a later analysis, most CMV-associated TCR beta chains appeared to be HLA-restricted, and the HLA associations seemed to be driven largely by CMV exposure. The presence/absence analyses assumed that sequencing depth was roughly uniform across donors, and that assumption may not be true. A later analysis found that TCR association rates varied across HLA loci, with DRB1 alleles showing the most associated TCRs and HLA-C alleles the fewest. In a later analysis, HLA-associated TCR beta chains were found to be more clonally expanded and to have lower generation probabilities than equally common non-associated chains. According to the authors, the approach could potentially be generalized to other disease states and immunological phenotypes. A few of the identified cytomegalovirus-associated TCR beta chains were confirmed in vitro to be specific for cytomegalovirus antigens. While some public TCRs were present in many individuals, most TCR sequences turned up only very rarely across donors. In a later genetic analysis, a missense DCLRE1C variant was associated with V-gene and J-gene trimming of TCR beta chains, and the association was replicated in an independent cohort. Because the 87-base-pair reads could not distinguish some IMGT-functional V segments, including TRBV6-2 and TRBV6-3, those segments were excluded. Roughly 15 rarely observed V segments, including chromosome 9 orphons, were excluded from the earlier analysis of some 590 of the donors because counts were too low. In an earlier analysis of roughly 500 of the donors, most TCR beta V segments appeared in productive rearrangements about 90% or about 30% of the time, broadly matching IMGT annotations. In this cohort, only TCR beta chains were sequenced, and detectable features were limited by the absence of alpha or paired-chain data. A further reported finding was that TCR beta sequences accurately predicted the HLA-A and HLA-B alleles for most subjects in the first cohort. In both the original and validation cohorts, the classifier was reported to diagnose cytomegalovirus status with high specificity and sensitivity. A later analysis associated 16,951 TCR beta sequences with specific HLA alleles at a false discovery rate of 0.05. In a later genetic analysis, fewer N-insertions in productive TCRs were reported among donors in an Asian-associated ancestry cluster than the 666-donor mean. Because HLA typing was unavailable for some donors at each locus, only the typed subset was used in association tests. When HLA alleles, especially DR and DQ, strongly co-occurred, TCR associations were difficult to assign to individual alleles. According to a later analysis, parvovirus B19, influenza, CMV and Epstein-Barr virus appeared linked to several top co-occurrence clusters.

The library was generated by the immunoSEQ multiplex PCR assay. A mixture of 60 forward primers for TCR Vbeta segments and 13 reverse primers for TCR Jbeta segments was used in the multiplex PCR. Amplification of the CDR3 region of rearranged TCR beta genes was performed with a multiplex PCR assay on genomic DNA. The amplified TCR beta libraries were sequenced on the Illumina HiSeq System as 87-base-pair reads. The source study handled its data this way. A later analysis tallied 75 million to 95 million unique TCR beta chains across the 666 repertoires, and about 12 million of those chains were shared by two or more donors. To remove PCR and sequencing errors, raw reads were error-corrected and collapsed into unique sequences using a nearest-neighbor algorithm that merged closely related sequences. Alignment of CDR3 sequences to IMGT reference sequences was used to assign V, D and J gene segments. Each retained sequence needed at least a six-nucleotide match to both a V gene segment and a J gene segment. Rearrangements were called productive when the CDR3 lacked stop codons and stayed in frame with V and J; all others were non-productive. Following IMGT convention, CDR3 was defined as the stretch from the second conserved V-encoded cysteine to the conserved J-encoded phenylalanine. The earlier analysis of some 540 of the donors excluded any sequence lacking an unambiguous match to a single V gene segment. An earlier analysis of 500 to 700 of the donors classified V segments as functional when productive rearrangements were above 56.7% and as segregating when the standard deviation between donors was above 5%. A statistical classification framework was developed to diagnose cytomegalovirus status using the catalog of TCR beta chain sequences. In a later analysis, V and J genes were assigned by comparing TCR nucleotide sequences against IMGT/GENE-DB human TR gene sequences. A later analysis assigned CDR3 sequences and most-parsimonious VDJ recombination scenarios with the TCRdist pipeline. In a later analysis, each TCR beta chain was defined by its CDR3 amino acid sequence together with its V-gene family, and reads lacking a unique V-gene family were excluded. As a way to deal with suspected cross-contamination and a sequencing artifact, a later analysis dropped 592 nucleotide sequences that were highly shared and had low generation probability. A later analysis calculated a clonal expansion index for each public chain from normalized within-repertoire ranks of inferred template counts. Generation probabilities in a later analysis came from a VDJ recombination model fitted to out-of-frame rearrangements, and those results were checked against IGoR. In a later analysis, hypergeometric tests were used to score TCR-TCR, TCR-HLA and TCR-CMV co-occurrence, with a repertoire-size bias correction applied to TCR pairs. False discovery rates were estimated in a later analysis by permuting HLA or CMV assignments 20 times. In a later analysis, co-occurring TCRs were grouped using DBSCAN, and TCRdist sequence similarity was added for clustering within HLA-allele-positive subsets. Repertoires with fewer than 30,000 or more than 120,000 public chains were left out of co-occurrence clustering, as were four to six repertoires with anomalous nucleotide sharing. TCRdb re-hosts the immuneACCESS table, in-frame sequences only. Its copies lack some clones; in the studies checked, an unresolved V gene accounts for under half of them, and the cause for the rest is not known. The DNA was the basis for D and trimming; V, J and clone size are from that table. The sample contains 95,000 to 100,000 clones, 75% to 90% of them found a single time. Around 3.6% of the sample goes to the ten largest clones.

The cohort was made up of 500 to 800 healthy bone marrow donors. Cohort members were all nominally healthy when sampled, although unrecorded immune exposures were likely present. The donor tested CMV seronegative, placing the donor among the 350 to 400 seronegative members of the cohort. A peripheral blood sample was provided by each donor, and peripheral blood mononuclear cells were used for TCR beta sequencing. The Qiagen DNeasy Blood Extraction Kit was used to extract genomic DNA from the blood cell samples. The CDR3, from cysteine to phenylalanine, totals 13 residues. The DNA shown is the 39-base CDR3, in frame from base 1. CDR1 and CDR2 were assigned from the germline V gene as SGHDT and YYEEEE. The V and J ends are trimmed by 4 bases and 4 bases, leaving 11 bases between them. A remark on this clone: The target of this receptor is not known. No per-base quality is available; no much larger clone lies one base away.

This TCR derives from a man aged 30-40 years in good health and CMV-seronegative. Sample: PBMCs. The chain is assembled from TRBV5-6 and TRBJ1-2; the best D guess is TRBD1, with 5 bases matching. For the CDR3, the sequence is CASSPARVYGYTF. The bases are TGTGCCAGCAGCCCCGCCAGGGTCTATGGCTACACCTTC.